This T cell receptor beta chain comes out of a study of T cells in Graves' hyperthyroidism and ophthalmopathy (dated by TCRdb to about 2019). Regarding the study in general: Peripheral blood was collected at initial diagnosis, before any treatment. Following sampling, methimazole starting at 30 mg daily was given to hyperthyroidism patients, and high-dose intravenous methylprednisolone was given to ophthalmopathy patients. Thyroid tissue and blood T-cell repertoires from roughly six Graves' hyperthyroidism patients were also compared in the study. A discovery cohort of around 100 patients, about 40 with Graves' ophthalmopathy and approximately 55 with stable Graves' hyperthyroidism, was used to find distinguishing TCR V-J signatures. The 75 to 100 discovery patients were randomly divided into training and test sets at a 7:3 ratio. Prospective prediction of ophthalmopathy was tested in an independent validation cohort consisting of under 20 hyperthyroidism patients and 17 patients who later progressed to ophthalmopathy. The paper describes TCR Vbeta CDR3 sequencing of 135 peripheral blood samples, made up of 43 ophthalmopathy patients, 70 to 75 hyperthyroidism patients and roughly 17 progressor patients. General conclusions and limits of the study: Most expanded thyroid clonotypes (frequency above 0.001) were also detected in blood, a finding suggesting that blood repertoires may reflect thyroid immune responses. In validation, progression to ophthalmopathy was predicted by the model with nearly 71% sensitivity and 72% to 85% specificity, a median of around 5.9 months before onset. A 13 V-J signature model separated ophthalmopathy from stable hyperthyroidism, with about 88% sensitivity and roughly 82% specificity in cross-validation and 80%/75% in testing. Sample size was not statistically predetermined, and investigators were not blinded to group allocation.

The TCR beta CDR3 regions were amplified from the RNA transcripts. The first round of RT-PCR for the TCR CDR3 was performed with the HTBI primer set and the Qiagen OneStep RT-PCR kit. A second multiplex PCR round built the libraries, followed by size selection and purification. The libraries were sequenced on an Illumina HiSeq2000 using paired-end 100 bp reads. Per the authors' processing: SOAPnuke was used to process the raw data, removing reads that contained adapters or uncalled bases, had a mean Phred below 15, or lacked an exact match to the constant primer or identifier. COPE v1.2.5 was used to merge high-quality paired reads, and clonotypes were defined as unique nucleotide sequences. MiTCR v1.1 was used to align the clonotypes against IMGT TRBV, TRBD and TRBJ reference segments. The analysis was restricted to V-J combinations with a frequency above 0.0001, which together covered 99% to 99.2% of the repertoires. The TCS score was defined as the ratio of F50 (clonal expansion) to E x V (chaos), calculated using BLOSUM62-based TCRdist between CDR3 peptides within each V-J. Welch's t-statistics and random forest reduced 500 to 550 V-J features to under 15, which were used in a naive Bayes classifier (R e1071). TCRdb reworked the public reads: Q25 trimming with fastp, MiXCR clone assembly, productive beta chains retained. Here each entry gathers all rows of one CDR3 protein and keeps the most common genes and DNA. The V and J calls reflect TCRdb's pipeline rather than the authors' work. The sample table holds about 180,000 distinct CDR3 sequences, of which about 18% were seen once. The top ten clonotypes cover 25% to 30% of the sample.

At least ten counts were recorded for this clonotype. No cognate antigen has been identified for it. No much larger clonotype is one base removed from it; base qualities were not supplied. Stable Graves' hyperthyroidism was defined as the absence of progression to ophthalmopathy over 18 months of follow-up. Hyperthyroidism patients were newly diagnosed, had a disease duration of under 2 months, and were aged 18 to 65 years. Patients with uncontrolled infections, other autoimmune diseases, pregnancy or lactation were excluded. Clinical symptoms, serum thyroxine and TRAb, thyroid ultrasound, and orbital computed tomography formed the basis for the diagnoses. Ficoll-Paque density gradient centrifugation was used to isolate PBMCs from 9.5 to 10 ml of fresh peripheral blood. Trizol reagent was used to extract total RNA, and RNA quality was then checked on an Agilent 2100 Bioanalyzer. V and J are trimmed by 0 bases and 1 base, and the gene matches miss 9 bases of the junction. The CDR3 sequence holds 18 residues, the cysteine and phenylalanine included. Here the CDR3 DNA is all that survives: 54 bases in frame from base 1. From a lookup of the germline V gene, CDR1 and CDR2 are SGHVS and FQNEAQ.

In this chain, TRBV7-8 is recombined with TRBJ2-5, and TRBD2 aligns with 9 junction nucleotides. Sequenced: blood. The sequence was obtained from a woman aged 50 to 60 with Graves' hyperthyroidism. The nucleotide sequence reads TGTGCCAGCAGCTTAGCTCGGGGCGGGGGGGCCACCCAAGAGACCCAGTACTTC. This yields the protein CASSLARGGGATQETQYF.